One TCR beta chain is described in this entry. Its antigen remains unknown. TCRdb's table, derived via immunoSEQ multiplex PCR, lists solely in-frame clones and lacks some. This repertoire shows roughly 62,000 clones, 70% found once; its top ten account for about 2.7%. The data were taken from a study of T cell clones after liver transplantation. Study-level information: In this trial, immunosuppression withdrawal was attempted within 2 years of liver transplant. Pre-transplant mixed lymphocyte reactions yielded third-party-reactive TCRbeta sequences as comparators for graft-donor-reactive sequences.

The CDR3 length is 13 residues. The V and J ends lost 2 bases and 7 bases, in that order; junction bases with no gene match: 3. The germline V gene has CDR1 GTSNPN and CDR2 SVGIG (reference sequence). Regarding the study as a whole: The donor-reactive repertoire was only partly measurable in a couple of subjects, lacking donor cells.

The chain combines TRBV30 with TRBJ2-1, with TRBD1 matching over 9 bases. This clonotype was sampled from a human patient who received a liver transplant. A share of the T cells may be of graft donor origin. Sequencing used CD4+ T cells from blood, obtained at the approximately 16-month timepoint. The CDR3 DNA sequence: TGTGCCTGGAGTCGGACAGGGGAAAATGAGCAGTTCTTC. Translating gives CAWSRTGENEQFF.